The 17 T cell receptor beta chains presented below share a single source sample, sequenced in a study of blood T cell repertoires in COVID-19 (dated by TCRdb to about 2020). The library was produced with the immunoSEQ multiplex PCR assay. TCRdb retrieved this table from immuneACCESS and kept in-frame rearrangements only. Not all clones are present; in checked studies, unresolved V genes account for under half, and no reason is known for the remainder. Here the sample has around 700,000 clones; about 90% occur a single time. About 0.24% of the sample rests with the top ten. The specimen was peripheral blood. These receptors were obtained from a woman aged 18-29 years with acute or convalescent COVID-19.

In this sample, this clone turned up once. V is TRBV7-8 and J is TRBJ1-5, with D possibly TRBD1 on 5 matching bases. Per germline, CDR1 SGHVS and CDR2 FQNEAQ. Trimming shortened V by 1 base and J by 2 bases, and 18 bases separated the two germline ends. This CDR3 contains 18 residues. Written as DNA, the CDR3 is TGTGCCAGCAGCTTAGTAGTCGGCAGGGTATCCGGCAATCAGCCCCAGCATTTT. Its protein is CASSLVVGRVSGNQPQHF.

This clone was detected only once. This rearrangement joins TRBV7-3 to TRBJ2-1, with TRBD2 matching 14 bases. Germline CDR1 SGHTA, CDR2 FQGTGA. The CDR3 covers 17 residues. V lost 2 bases to trimming and J lost 6 bases; unmatched junction nucleotides: 6. The CDR3 DNA reads TGTGCCAGCAGCTTAGGGACTAGCGGGGGAAGTGGCAATGAGCAGTTCTTC. This gives the protein CASSLGTSGGSGNEQFF.

V is TRBV6-6 and J is TRBJ1-1; TRBD1 matches 7 bases. The V segment lost 5 bases and the J segment 5 bases; nucleotides outside the gene matches: 2. Germline V gene lookup returns CDR1 MNHNY and CDR2 SVGAGI (reference sequence). The CDR3 consists of 12 residues. The DNA for the CDR3 is TGTGCCAGCAGTCAGGGGGGGACTGAAGCTTTCTTT. Its translation: CASSQGGTEAFF.

This chain links TRBV5-5 with TRBJ1-1, with unresolved D. Per the germline V gene, CDR1 is SGHKS and CDR2 is YYEKEE (reference sequence). V was pared by 3 bases and J by 5 bases, with 11 bases between. The CDR3 totals 13 residues. The CDR3 nucleotides are TGTGCCAGCAGCTCCAATTACAGAACTGAAGCTTTCTTT. Encoded protein: CASSSNYRTEAFF.

The chain carries TRBV30 and TRBJ1-2; D is unclear. This CDR3 region has 13 residues. The V gene's germline CDR1 is GTSNPN and CDR2 SVGIG (reference sequence). Trimming shortened V by 1 base and J by 3 bases, and 9 bases separated the two germline ends. The CDR3 DNA reads TGTGCCTGGAGTGAATTAGAGGACTATGGCTACACCTTC. Residues: CAWSELEDYGYTF.

The V and J genes are TRBV19 and TRBJ1-2; maybe TRBD1 (5 bases). The V gene lost 1 base and the J gene lost 8 bases, with 11 bases spanning the gap. This CDR3 is 13 amino acids long. Per germline, CDR1 LNHDA and CDR2 SQIVND (reference sequence). The CDR3 reads CASSIVREYGYTF. CDR3 DNA sequence: TGTGCCAGTAGTATAGTCAGGGAATACGGCTACACCTTC.

The CDR3 DNA reads TGCGCCAGCAGCCAAGAGCTGGGCCTTAACACCGGGGAGCTGTTTTTT. Protein sequence: CASSQELGLNTGELFF. V and J are TRBV4-1 and TRBJ2-2; unclear D gene. Germline CDR1 MGHRA, CDR2 YSYEKL. Trimming removed 0 bases at V and 2 bases at J, with 10 bases between. CDR3 size: 16 residues.

This chain links TRBV4-3 with TRBJ2-7, with TRBD2 matching 13 bases. The CDR3 contains 17 residues. Trimming removed 1 base from V and 0 bases from J; junction bases left unmatched: 3. Looked up from germline, CDR1 is LGHNA and CDR2 is YSLEER. The CDR3 region has the DNA TGCGCCAGCAGCCAAGGGTGGACTAGCGGGGGCTCCTACGAGCAGTACTTC. It yields the protein CASSQGWTSGGSYEQYF.

The chain has TRBV9 and TRBJ2-5; weak D call: TRBD2 (6 bases). The V gene's germline CDR1 is SGDLS and CDR2 YYNGEE. The V end was cut by 0 bases, the J end by 2 bases, with 11 bases between. The CDR3 sequence is 15 residues long. The CDR3 coding sequence is TGTGCCAGCAGCGTAGGTGGGGGGATTCAAGAGACCCAGTACTTC. It codes for CASSVGGGIQETQYF. Using reference TRBV9 and TRBJ2-5 for the parts outside the CDR3, the full variable domain is DSGVTQTPKHLITATGQRVTLRCSPRSGDLSVYWYQQSLDQGLQFLIQYYNGEERAKGNILERFSAQQFPDLHSELNLSSLELGDSALYFCASSVGGGIQETQYFGPGTRLLVL.

This sequence joins TRBV27 and TRBJ1-1, with 7 bases that match TRBD1. This CDR3 has 14 amino acids. Germline trimming cut 5 bases from V and 0 bases from J; bases unmatched to any gene: 3. Germline V gene sequence: CDR1 MNHEY, CDR2 SMNVEV (reference sequence). As DNA, the CDR3 is TGTGCCAGCAGTGAGACAGGGCTGAACACTGAAGCTTTCTTT. Translation: CASSETGLNTEAFF.

This chain joins TRBV5-4 and TRBJ1-1; D possibly corresponds to TRBD1 (6 bases). Between the trimmed V and J ends, which lost 1 base and 1 base, there was a span of 11 bases. CDR1 is SGHNT and CDR2 is YYREEE in the germline V gene (reference sequence). CDR3 length: 15 residues. CDR3 region: CASSLMTGANTEAFF. CDR3 DNA: TGTGCCAGCAGCTTGATGACAGGTGCGAACACTGAAGCTTTCTTT.

The chain combines TRBV19 with TRBJ1-1, with a tentative D call TRBD1 (6 bases). The CDR3 consists of 14 residues. Trimming left V 4 bases short and J 4 bases short, with 13 bases between. Germline assignment: CDR1 LNHDA and CDR2 SQIVND (reference sequence). CDR3 coding DNA: TGTGCCAGTAGTAGGGCGGCGGGGGCCACTGAAGCTTTCTTT. Amino acids: CASSRAAGATEAFF.

The rearrangement links TRBV7-6 to TRBJ1-1; tentative D call: TRBD1 (6 bases). The germline V gene has CDR1 SGHVS and CDR2 FNYEAQ. V lost 4 bases to trimming and J lost 4 bases, with 19 bases between them. The CDR3 runs 16 residues. In DNA, the CDR3 is TGTGCCAGCAGCTCCGCCAGGGGACTACGTGGCACTGAAGCTTTCTTT. Translated: CASSSARGLRGTEAFF.

The CDR3 DNA is TGTGCCAGCAGCCCCAACCCCAGACAGGGAAAAACTACCTACGAGCAGTACTTC. As protein: CASSPNPRQGKTTYEQYF. The chain recombines TRBV9 with TRBJ2-7; 7 bases align to TRBD1. This CDR3 has 18 residues. With V trimmed by 4 bases and J by 2 bases, 18 bases remained unmatched. CDR1 is SGDLS and CDR2 is YYNGEE in the germline V gene.

This clone was seen just once. The V and J genes are TRBV9 and TRBJ1-2, with D tentatively TRBD1 (6 bases). The V end lost 0 bases, the J end lost 4 bases, and 13 bases lay between the germline ends. CDR1 SGDLS and CDR2 YYNGEE come from the germline V gene. This CDR3 has 15 amino acids. CDR3 sequence (DNA): TGTGCCAGCAGCGTAGACCCTGGACAGCCCTATGGCTACACCTTC. Its translation is CASSVDPGQPYGYTF. The full variable domain, completed using reference TRBV9 and TRBJ1-2, is DSGVTQTPKHLITATGQRVTLRCSPRSGDLSVYWYQQSLDQGLQFLIQYYNGEERAKGNILERFSAQQFPDLHSELNLSSLELGDSALYFCASSVDPGQPYGYTFGSGTRLTVV.

This chain connects TRBV9 to TRBJ1-2, with 11 bases identical to TRBD1. The germline gives CDR1 SGDLS, CDR2 YYNGEE. This CDR3 region has 16 residues. Losses at the gene ends were 4 bases for V and 5 bases for J; bases not matched to a gene: 10. CDR3 sequence reads: CASSPWTGGQPYGYTF. The CDR3 nucleotides read TGTGCCAGCAGCCCTTGGACAGGGGGCCAACCTTATGGCTACACCTTC.

The V gene is TRBV9, the J gene TRBJ1-3; maybe TRBD1 (5 bases). Between the trimmed V and J ends, which lost 5 bases and 9 bases, there was a span of 12 bases. The CDR3 runs 12 residues. Germline V CDR1 and CDR2: SGDLS, YYNGEE. The CDR3 loop is CASSVYGGTIYF. DNA for the CDR3: TGTGCCAGCAGTGTTTACGGGGGCACCATATATTTT.